This entry describes one TCR beta chain. Its antigen is currently unknown. This CDR3 contains 14 residues. Trimming left V 7 bases short and J 0 bases short, with 12 bases between. The source of the sample is a study of T-cell memory formation after mild COVID-19. TCRdb re-called the 5' RACE reads with MiXCR, one entry per CDR3 protein. This sample has fewer than 200,000 distinct CDR3 sequences, with roughly a fifth found just once. Study observations and caveats: Memory from before infection featured some responding clones, which suggests cross-reactive memory joined.

The source material was PBMCs or a T cell subset sorted from them (not recorded which). The chain joins TRBV12-3 or TRBV12-4 to TRBJ1-1; no definite D call. The clonotype originates from an adult woman who had mild COVID-19 (a few samples of this study predate the infection). Cell type and time point are not known. Written as DNA, the CDR3 is TGTGCCAGCACGTGGACGGGTGTGAACACTGAAGCTTTCTTT. It is translated as CASTWTGVNTEAFF.